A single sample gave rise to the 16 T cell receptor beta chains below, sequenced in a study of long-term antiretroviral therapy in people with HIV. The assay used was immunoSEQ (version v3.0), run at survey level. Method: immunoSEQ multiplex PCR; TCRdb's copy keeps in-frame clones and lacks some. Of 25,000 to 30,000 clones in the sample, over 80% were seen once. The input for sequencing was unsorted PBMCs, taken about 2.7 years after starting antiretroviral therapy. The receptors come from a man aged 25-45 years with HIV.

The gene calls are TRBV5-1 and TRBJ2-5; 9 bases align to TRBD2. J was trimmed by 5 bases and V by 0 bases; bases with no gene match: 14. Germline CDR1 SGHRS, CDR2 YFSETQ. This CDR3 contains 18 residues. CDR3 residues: CASSLVPPVRGGGETQYF. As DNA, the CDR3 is TGCGCCAGCAGCTTGGTCCCCCCCGTGCGGGGGGGCGGGGAGACCCAGTACTTC.

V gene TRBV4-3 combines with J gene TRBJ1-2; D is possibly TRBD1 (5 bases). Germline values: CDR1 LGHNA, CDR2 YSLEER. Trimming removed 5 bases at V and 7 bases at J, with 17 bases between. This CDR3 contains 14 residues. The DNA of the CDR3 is TGCGCCAGCAGCGGTCTGCGGGACGGGGGTGGCTACACCTTC. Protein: CASSGLRDGGGYTF.

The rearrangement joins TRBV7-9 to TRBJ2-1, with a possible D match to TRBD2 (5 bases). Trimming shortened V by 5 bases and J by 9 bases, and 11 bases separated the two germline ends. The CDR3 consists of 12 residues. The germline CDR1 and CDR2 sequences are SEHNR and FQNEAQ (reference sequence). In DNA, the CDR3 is TGTGCCAGCAGCCGTGAGGGCGGTGAGCAGTTCTTC. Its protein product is CASSREGGEQFF.

The chain's CDR3 is CAISYTGGRVTGELFF. The CDR3 nucleotides read TGTGCCATCAGTTATACCGGTGGCAGAGTAACCGGGGAGCTGTTTTTT. This chain uses TRBV10-3 with TRBJ2-2, with D hard to call. The germline gives CDR1 ENHRY, CDR2 SYGVKD. V dropped 5 bases and J dropped 5 bases, with 18 bases sitting between them. This CDR3 comprises 16 residues.

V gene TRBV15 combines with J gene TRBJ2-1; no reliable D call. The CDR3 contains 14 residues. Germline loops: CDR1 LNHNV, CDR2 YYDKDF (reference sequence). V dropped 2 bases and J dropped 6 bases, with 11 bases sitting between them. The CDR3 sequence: CATSRWIKGNEQFF. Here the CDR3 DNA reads TGTGCCACCAGCAGATGGATAAAAGGCAATGAGCAGTTCTTC.

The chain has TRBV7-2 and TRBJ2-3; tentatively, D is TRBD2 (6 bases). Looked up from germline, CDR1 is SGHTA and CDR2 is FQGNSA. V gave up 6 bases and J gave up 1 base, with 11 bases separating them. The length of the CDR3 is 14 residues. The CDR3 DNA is TGTGCCAGCAGGTTCTCGGGAGGCACAGATACGCAGTATTTT. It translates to CASRFSGGTDTQYF.

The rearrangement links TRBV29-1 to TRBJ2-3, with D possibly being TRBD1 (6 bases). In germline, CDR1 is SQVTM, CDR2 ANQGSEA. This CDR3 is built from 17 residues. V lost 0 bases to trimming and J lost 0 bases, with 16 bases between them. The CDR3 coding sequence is TGCAGCGTTGAAGATCTCCAGGGGCGAACTAGCACAGATACGCAGTATTTT. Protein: CSVEDLQGRTSTDTQYF.

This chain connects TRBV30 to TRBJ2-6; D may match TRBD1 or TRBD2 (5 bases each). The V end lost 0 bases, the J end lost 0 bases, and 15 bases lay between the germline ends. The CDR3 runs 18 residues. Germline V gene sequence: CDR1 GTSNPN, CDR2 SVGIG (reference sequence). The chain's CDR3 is CAWSVAEGLLSGANVLTF. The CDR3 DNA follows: TGTGCCTGGAGTGTGGCCGAGGGGCTCCTCTCTGGGGCCAACGTCCTGACTTTC. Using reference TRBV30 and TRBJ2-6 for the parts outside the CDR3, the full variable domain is SQTIHQWPATLVQPVGSPLSLECTVEGTSNPNLYWYRQAAGRGLQLLFYSVGIGQISSEVPQNLSASRPQDRQFILSSKKLLLSDSGFYLCAWSVAEGLLSGANVLTFGAGSRLTVL.

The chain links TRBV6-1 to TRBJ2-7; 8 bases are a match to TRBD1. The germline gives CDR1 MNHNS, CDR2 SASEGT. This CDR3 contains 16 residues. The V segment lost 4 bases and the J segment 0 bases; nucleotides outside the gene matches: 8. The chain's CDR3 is CASSAGDRLSSYEQYF. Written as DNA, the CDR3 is TGTGCCAGCAGTGCCGGGGACAGGTTGAGCTCCTACGAGCAGTACTTC.

CDR3 bases: TGTGCCAGCAGCCCGGAGGGGCGGGGATTAAATGGGGATACGCAGTATTTT. The encoded protein is CASSPEGRGLNGDTQYF. The chain links TRBV4-2 to TRBJ2-3; D may be TRBD2 (6 bases). The ends were cut back, 4 bases at V and 6 bases at J, with 23 bases in the middle. The CDR3 contains 17 residues. Germline assignment: CDR1 LGHNA and CDR2 YNFKEQ.

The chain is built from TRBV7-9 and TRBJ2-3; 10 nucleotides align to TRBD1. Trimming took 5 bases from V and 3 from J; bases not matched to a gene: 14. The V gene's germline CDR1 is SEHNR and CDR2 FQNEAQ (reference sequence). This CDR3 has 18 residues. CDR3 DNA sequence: TGTGCCAGCAGCCCGGGACAGGGGATAATGAGTGTGACAGATACGCAGTATTTT. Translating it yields CASSPGQGIMSVTDTQYF.

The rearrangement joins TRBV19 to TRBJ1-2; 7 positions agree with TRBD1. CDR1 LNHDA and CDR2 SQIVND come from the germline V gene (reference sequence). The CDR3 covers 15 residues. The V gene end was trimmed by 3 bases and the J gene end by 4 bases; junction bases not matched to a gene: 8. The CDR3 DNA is TGTGCCAGTAGTATCTCCCCGGACAGGAGCTATGGCTACACCTTC. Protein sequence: CASSISPDRSYGYTF.

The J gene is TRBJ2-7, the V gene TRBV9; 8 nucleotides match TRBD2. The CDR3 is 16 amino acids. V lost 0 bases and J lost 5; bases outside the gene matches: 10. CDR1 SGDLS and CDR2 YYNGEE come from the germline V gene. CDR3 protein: CASSVGVGLGVNEQYF. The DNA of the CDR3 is TGTGCCAGCAGCGTAGGGGTGGGACTAGGGGTCAACGAGCAGTACTTC.

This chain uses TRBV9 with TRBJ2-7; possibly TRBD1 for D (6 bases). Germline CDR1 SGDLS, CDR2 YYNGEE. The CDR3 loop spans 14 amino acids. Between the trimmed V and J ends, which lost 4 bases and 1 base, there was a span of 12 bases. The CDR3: CASSRDIVSYEQYF. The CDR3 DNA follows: TGTGCCAGCAGCCGGGACATAGTATCCTACGAGCAGTACTTC.

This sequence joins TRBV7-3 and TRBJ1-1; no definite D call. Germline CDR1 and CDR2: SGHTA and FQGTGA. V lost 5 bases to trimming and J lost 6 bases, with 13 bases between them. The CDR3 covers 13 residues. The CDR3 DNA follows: TGTGCCAGCAGCCCGACGGCCGGAGCTGAAGCTTTCTTT. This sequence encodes CASSPTAGAEAFF.

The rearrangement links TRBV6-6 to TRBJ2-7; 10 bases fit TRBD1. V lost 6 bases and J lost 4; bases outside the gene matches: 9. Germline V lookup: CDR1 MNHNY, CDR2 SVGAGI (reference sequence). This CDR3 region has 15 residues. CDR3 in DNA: TGTGCCAGCAGCAACCGGGACAGGGGACGGTACGAGCAGTACTTC. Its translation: CASSNRDRGRYEQYF.